The 30 T cell receptor beta chains listed next were all sequenced from one sample in a study of blood T cells in healthy people across ages. PCR was performed a second time for roughly 7 to 12 cycles using a sample-barcoded 5' primer and a J-beta primer mix. TCRdb reprocessed the 5' RACE reads via MiXCR and lists one record per CDR3 protein. The sample contains roughly 800,000 distinct CDR3 sequences, 55% to 70% of which appear only once. The sequencing input was blood. The origin of the receptors is a man aged 30 to 39 in good health.

This clonotype was seen a handful of times. The genes are TRBV7-9 and TRBJ2-5, with TRBD2 as a possible D gene (5 bases). Trimming pared 5 bases from V and 3 bases from J, leaving 13 bases between. The CDR3 extends over 14 amino acids. CDR1 is SEHNR and CDR2 is FQNEAQ in the germline V gene (reference sequence). In DNA, the CDR3 is TGTGCCAGCAGCCAAGAAGAGGGAAAAGAGACCCAGTACTTC. It encodes CASSQEEGKETQYF.

The chain recombines TRBV6-2 or TRBV6-3 with TRBJ1-5; possible D gene TRBD1, 6 bases. The germline V gene encodes CDR1 MNHEY and CDR2 SVGEGT. Trimming left V 8 bases short and J 2 bases short, with 16 bases between. The CDR3 sequence is 15 residues long. CDR3 loop: CASHSGGQGNQPQHF. The DNA for the CDR3 is TGTGCCAGCCATAGCGGGGGGCAGGGCAATCAGCCCCAGCATTTT.

This sequence joins TRBV27 and TRBJ1-1; TRBD1 might be the D (5 bases). Germline loops: CDR1 MNHEY, CDR2 SMNVEV (reference sequence). Trimming took 2 bases from V and 0 from J, leaving 16 bases between them. The CDR3 length is 17 residues. CDR3 sequence reads: CASSLGMGTDMNTEAFF. The CDR3 nucleotides are TGTGCCAGCAGTTTAGGAATGGGGACGGACATGAACACTGAAGCTTTCTTT.

This chain joins TRBV28 and TRBJ2-1; 12 bases agree with TRBD2. Germline loops: CDR1 MDHEN, CDR2 SYDVKM. Trimming took 4 bases from V and 6 from J; bases not matched to a gene: 7. The CDR3 loop spans 16 amino acids. CDR3: CASSSTGTSGSNEQFF. In nucleotides, the CDR3 is TGTGCCAGCAGTTCGACCGGGACTAGCGGGTCCAATGAGCAGTTCTTC.

The J gene is TRBJ1-2, the V gene TRBV3-1; TRBD1 agrees at 10 bases. The CDR3 covers 14 residues. Germline-derived CDR1 and CDR2 are LGHDT and YNNKEL (reference sequence). V trimming: 1 base; J trimming: 6 bases; junction bases outside the gene matches: 2. CDR3 residues: CASSQGDRGDGYTF. Here the CDR3 DNA reads TGTGCCAGCAGCCAAGGGGACAGGGGAGATGGCTACACCTTC.

Note on this clonotype: The junction differs from germline at one of its ends, possibly a read error. This chain uses TRBV5-1 with TRBJ2-3; D is undetermined. The germline V gene encodes CDR1 SGHRS and CDR2 YFSETQ. This CDR3 comprises 11 residues. CDR3 sequence reads: CAISLADTQYF. The CDR3 DNA reads TGCGCCATCAGCTTGGCCGATACGCAGTATTTT.

In the case of this clonotype: Germline is not matched at one junction end, which may reflect a read error. This chain uses TRBV24-1 with TRBJ2-3; no clear D gene. Germline CDR1 reads KGHDR; CDR2 reads SFDVKD. The CDR3 is 13 residues long. CDR3 nucleotide sequence: TGTGCCACCAGTCGTGGTTACACAGATATGCAGTATTTT. Amino acid sequence: CATSRGYTDMQYF.

CDR3: CASSSSGANEQYF. For the CDR3, the DNA is TGTGCCAGCAGTTCGTCCGGGGCAAATGAGCAGTACTTC. V gene TRBV12-3 or TRBV12-4 combines with J gene TRBJ2-5; the D call may be TRBD1 or TRBD2 (5 bases each). The V end was cut by 4 bases, the J end by 11 bases, with 17 bases between. The length of the CDR3 is 13 residues.

This clonotype was picked up a small number of times. This chain links TRBV6-2 or TRBV6-3 with TRBJ1-1; perhaps TRBD1 as D (5 bases). This CDR3 region has 14 residues. V was clipped by 5 bases and J by 3 bases, with 13 bases between them. The germline V gene encodes CDR1 MNHEY and CDR2 SVGEGT. The CDR3 bases are TGTGCCAGCAGTCCTCCCCAGGGCTACACTGAAGCTTTCTTT. Translated, it gives CASSPPQGYTEAFF.

This chain uses TRBV5-1 with TRBJ2-3, with 10 bases aligning to TRBD1. There are 15 residues in the CDR3. CDR1 and CDR2 from the germline V gene are SGHRS and YFSETQ. The ends lost 4 bases at V and 2 bases at J; junction bases unmatched: 4. CDR3 sequence reads: CASSHGTGDTDTQYF. For the CDR3, the DNA is TGCGCCAGCAGCCACGGGACAGGGGACACAGATACGCAGTATTTT.

The chain combines TRBV27 with TRBJ2-7; TRBD2 aligns across 9 bases. This CDR3 is built from 14 residues. Germline lookup yields CDR1 MNHEY and CDR2 SMNVEV (reference sequence). The junction had 10 bases not matched to a gene; V was cut back by 5 bases and J by 8 bases. The CDR3 sequence is CASSMLGLAKKQYF. The CDR3 nucleotides read TGTGCCAGCAGTATGTTGGGACTAGCAAAGAAGCAGTACTTC.

This clonotype was seen a single time. The CDR3 DNA reads as TGTGCCAGCAGCGTACGACTAGCCGATAGCTCCTACGAGCAGTACTTC. Protein sequence: CASSVRLADSSYEQYF. The chain joins TRBV11-1 to TRBJ2-7; 7 nucleotides match TRBD2. The J segment lost 0 bases and the V segment lost 5 bases, leaving 10 bases of the junction unmatched. The CDR3 has 16 residues. Germline V CDR1 and CDR2: SGHAT, FQDESV (reference sequence).

This clonotype was seen a few times. J is TRBJ2-6 and V is TRBV7-2, with D possibly being TRBD1 (5 bases). Trimming removed 0 bases at V and 1 base at J, with 7 bases between. CDR1 is SGHTA, CDR2 FQGNSA, per germline. The CDR3 contains 16 residues. The CDR3 nucleotides are TGTGCCAGCAGCTTAGCGGGGCCATCTGGGGCCAACGTCCTGACTTTC. Translated: CASSLAGPSGANVLTF.

The chain couples TRBV2 to TRBJ2-5; 9 bases line up with TRBD1. The DNA matches TRBJ2-7 better at its end, which makes the J call doubtful. The CDR3 is made up of 14 amino acids. CDR1 and CDR2 from the germline V gene are SNHLY and FYNNEI. CDR3 residues: CASSPTTGGYEQYF. The CDR3 DNA sequence: TGTGCCAGCAGTCCTACGACAGGGGGCTACGAGCAGTACTTC.

The chain joins TRBV7-9 to TRBJ1-2; possible D gene TRBD1, 6 bases. The CDR3 has 14 amino acids. CDR1 and CDR2 (germline): SEHNR, FQNEAQ (reference sequence). The ends were cut back, 2 bases at V and 3 bases at J, with 10 bases in the middle. CDR3 DNA: TGTGCCAGCAGCTTAACAGGGCCCCACTATGGCTACACCTTC. Its translation is CASSLTGPHYGYTF. Full variable domain (outside the CDR3, taken from reference TRBV7-9 and TRBJ1-2): DTGVSQNPRHKITKRGQNVTFRCDPISEHNRLYWYRQTLGQGPEFLTYFQNEAQLEKSRLLSDRFSAERPKGSFSTLEIQRTEQGDSAMYLCASSLTGPHYGYTFGSGTRLTVV.

V usage is TRBV10-3 and J usage is TRBJ2-5; D gene ambiguous. The J call is in doubt because the DNA end fits TRBJ2-7 better. This CDR3 contains 14 residues. Germline values: CDR1 ENHRY, CDR2 SYGVKD. DNA of the CDR3: TGTGCCATCAGTGATACGGTCATGGGGTACGAGCAGTACTTC. It encodes CAISDTVMGYEQYF.

The CDR3 region is CASSFFTGGSYEQYF. CDR3 in DNA: TGTGCCAGCAGCTTTTTTACCGGAGGCTCCTACGAGCAGTACTTC. V is TRBV7-2 and J is TRBJ2-7; TRBD2 is a possible D gene (5 bases). Trimming stripped 3 bases from V and 0 bases from J, with 12 bases between. The CDR3 sequence is 15 residues long. Per germline, CDR1 SGHTA and CDR2 FQGNSA.

This clonotype was picked up a small number of times. The V call is TRBV5-1, the J call TRBJ2-3; D is perhaps TRBD1 or TRBD2 (6 bases each). Trimming stripped 0 bases from V and 5 bases from J, with 16 bases between. CDR1 is SGHRS and CDR2 is YFSETQ in the germline V gene. The CDR3 extends over 16 amino acids. The CDR3 loop is CASSLALGGAGDTQYF. In DNA form, the CDR3 reads TGCGCCAGCAGCTTGGCCTTGGGGGGCGCCGGAGATACGCAGTATTTT.

This clonotype was picked up a small number of times. The genes are TRBV20-1 and TRBJ2-7; 11 bases are shared with TRBD2. Germline assignment: CDR1 DFQATT and CDR2 SNEGSKA (reference sequence). The CDR3 has 13 amino acids. Trimming cost V 1 base and J 4 bases; bases outside gene matches: 0. CDR3 amino acids: CSARASGRYEQYF. The CDR3 coding sequence is TGCAGTGCTAGAGCTAGCGGGAGGTACGAGCAGTACTTC.

The V call is TRBV5-1, the J call TRBJ2-4; D is unresolved. The J call may not be correct, given that the DNA end is closer to TRBJ2-7. The CDR3 is 13 residues long. Germline values: CDR1 SGHRS, CDR2 YFSETQ. Written as DNA, the CDR3 is TGCGCCAGCAGGCACGGTGAGATATACGAGCAGTACTTC. It translates to CASRHGEIYEQYF.

This chain uses TRBV10-3 with TRBJ1-1; unclear D gene. V lost 7 bases and J 5 bases, leaving 11 bases between the germline ends. This CDR3 has 12 amino acids. Germline assignment: CDR1 ENHRY and CDR2 SYGVKD. The CDR3 sequence is CAIKDRATEAFF. The CDR3 coding sequence is TGTGCCATCAAGGATAGGGCTACTGAAGCTTTCTTT.

This clonotype was found a few times. V is TRBV27 and J is TRBJ2-7; no definite D call. The CDR3 loop spans 15 amino acids. Trimming shortened V by 6 bases and J by 0 bases, and 15 bases separated the two germline ends. CDR1 is MNHEY, CDR2 SMNVEV, per germline (reference sequence). As DNA, the CDR3 is TGTGCCAGCAGCCACGAATGGCTCAGCTCCTACGAGCAGTACTTC. Amino acids: CASSHEWLSSYEQYF.

V gene TRBV20-1 combines with J gene TRBJ2-1; D perhaps matches TRBD2 (6 bases). This CDR3 has 16 amino acids. V lost 6 bases to trimming and J lost 0 bases, with 18 bases between them. The germline CDR1 and CDR2 sequences are DFQATT and SNEGSKA (reference sequence). The CDR3 loop is CSASGVGGSSYNEQFF. CDR3 nucleotides: TGCAGTGCGAGTGGGGTAGGAGGGAGCTCCTACAATGAGCAGTTCTTC.

This rearrangement joins TRBV2 to TRBJ2-1; D might be TRBD2 (6 bases). In germline, CDR1 is SNHLY, CDR2 FYNNEI. CDR3 length equals 14 residues. Trimming left V 7 bases short and J 6 bases short, with 16 bases between. CDR3 region: CASTGGADGNEQFF. CDR3 in DNA: TGTGCCAGCACCGGAGGGGCAGATGGCAATGAGCAGTTCTTC.

This clonotype was recorded only once. The V and J genes are TRBV6-2 or TRBV6-3 and TRBJ2-7; 10 nucleotides match TRBD1. In germline, CDR1 is MNHEY, CDR2 SVGEGT. Trimming removed 7 bases from V and 5 bases from J; junction bases left unmatched: 11. The CDR3 is made up of 15 amino acids. CDR3 in amino acids: CASNGRGQGIHEQYF. The CDR3 coding sequence is TGTGCCAGCAATGGAAGGGGACAGGGGATCCACGAGCAGTACTTC.

The chain carries TRBV7-2 and TRBJ2-3; D gene ambiguous. V lost 11 bases and J lost 4, with 19 bases in between. The CDR3 has 14 amino acids. Per germline, CDR1 SGHTA and CDR2 FQGNSA. Written as DNA, the CDR3 is TGTGCCGGCAAACTTAATAATTTCGCAGATACGCAGTATTTT. Translated, it gives CAGKLNNFADTQYF.

The CDR3 reads CASSLDPTKPTSGYTF. For the CDR3, the DNA is TGCGCCAGCAGCCTTGACCCTACTAAGCCCACGAGTGGCTACACCTTC. The V and J genes are TRBV5-1 and TRBJ1-2; D ambiguous. The germline gives CDR1 SGHRS, CDR2 YFSETQ. V shed 4 bases and J shed 7 bases, with 23 bases lying between them. This CDR3 has 16 residues.

The chain has TRBV3-1 and TRBJ2-4; 8 bases agree with TRBD2. The J call is uncertain, as TRBJ2-7 better fits the DNA end. CDR1 is LGHDT, CDR2 YNNKEL, per germline (reference sequence). CDR3 length: 15 amino acids. The CDR3 DNA is TGTGCCAGCAGCCAAGTACGGGGGGGGCGGTACGAGCAGTACTTC. Its protein is CASSQVRGGRYEQYF.

The sample holds a few counts of this clonotype. The chain is built from TRBV6-1 and TRBJ2-7; D unresolved. The CDR3 contains 16 residues. Per the germline V gene, CDR1 is MNHNS and CDR2 is SASEGT. V lost 1 base and J lost 0, with 13 bases in between. CDR3 sequence: CASSEGILRFSYEQYF. The CDR3 region has the DNA TGTGCCAGCAGTGAAGGGATCCTAAGATTCTCCTACGAGCAGTACTTC.

The chain joins TRBV7-3 to TRBJ2-5; D may correspond to TRBD1 or TRBD2 (5 bases each). The length of the CDR3 is 15 residues. CDR1 and CDR2 (germline): SGHTA, FQGTGA. V shed 0 bases and J shed 5 bases, with 13 bases lying between them. CDR3 protein: CASSLTARDGETQYF. The CDR3 DNA reads as TGTGCCAGCAGCTTAACGGCCAGGGACGGTGAGACCCAGTACTTC.